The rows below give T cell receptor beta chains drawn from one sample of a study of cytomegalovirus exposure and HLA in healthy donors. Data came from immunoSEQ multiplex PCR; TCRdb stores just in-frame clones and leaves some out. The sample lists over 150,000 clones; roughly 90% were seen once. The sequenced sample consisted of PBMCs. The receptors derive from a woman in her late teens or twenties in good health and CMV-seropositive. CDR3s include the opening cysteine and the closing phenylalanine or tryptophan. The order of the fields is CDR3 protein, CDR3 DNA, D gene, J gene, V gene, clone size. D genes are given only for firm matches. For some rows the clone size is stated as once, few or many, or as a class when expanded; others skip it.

CDR3 protein: CASRRAGGTNEKLFF
CDR3 DNA: TGTGCCAGCAGGAGAGCAGGGGGGACTAATGAAAAACTGTTTTTT
D gene: TRBD1
J gene: TRBJ1-4
V gene: TRBV14
clone size: NA

CDR3 protein: CASSSSGQAYEQYF
CDR3 DNA: TGTGCCAGCAGCTCCTCGGGACAAGCCTACGAGCAGTACTTC
D gene: NA
J gene: TRBJ2-7
V gene: TRBV5-4
clone size: NA

CDR3 protein: CASGTGWNEQFF
CDR3 DNA: TGTGCTAGTGGTACAGGGTGGAATGAGCAGTTCTTC
D gene: NA
J gene: TRBJ2-1
V gene: TRBV12-5
clone size: NA

CDR3 protein: CASSEGRAFGNEQFF
CDR3 DNA: TGCGCCAGCAGTGAGGGGAGGGCCTTTGGGAATGAGCAGTTCTTC
D gene: TRBD2
J gene: TRBJ2-1
V gene: TRBV10-1
clone size: NA

CDR3 protein: CASSLGYRGLNTEAFF
CDR3 DNA: TGCGCCAGCAGCTTGGGATACAGGGGGCTGAACACTGAAGCTTTCTTT
D gene: TRBD1
J gene: TRBJ1-1
V gene: TRBV5-1
clone size: once

CDR3 protein: CACSTSGRTGELFF
CDR3 DNA: TGTGCCTGTAGTACTAGCGGGCGCACCGGGGAGCTGTTTTTT
D gene: TRBD2
J gene: TRBJ2-2
V gene: TRBV30
clone size: NA

CDR3 protein: CASSVNRGSTEKLFF
CDR3 DNA: TGTGCCAGCAGTGTAAACAGGGGATCAACTGAAAAACTGTTTTTT
D gene: TRBD1
J gene: TRBJ1-4
V gene: TRBV6-1
clone size: NA

CDR3 protein: CASSLLAGYEQYF
CDR3 DNA: TGTGCCAGCAGCTTACTAGCGGGATACGAGCAGTACTTC
D gene: TRBD2
J gene: TRBJ2-7
V gene: TRBV7-2
clone size: NA

CDR3 protein: CASSEGRGVKYEQYF
CDR3 DNA: TGTGCCAGCAGTGAGGGCAGGGGGGTAAAGTACGAGCAGTACTTC
D gene: NA
J gene: TRBJ2-7
V gene: TRBV2
clone size: few

CDR3 protein: CASSLVGPGRVDEQYF
CDR3 DNA: TGTGCCAGCAGCTTAGTGGGTCCCGGGAGGGTCGACGAGCAGTACTTC
D gene: TRBD2
J gene: TRBJ2-7
V gene: TRBV11-2
clone size: few

CDR3 protein: CASMRTSGTTDTQYF
CDR3 DNA: TGTGCCAGTATGAGGACTAGCGGGACCACAGATACGCAGTATTTT
D gene: TRBD2
J gene: TRBJ2-3
V gene: TRBV19
clone size: NA

CDR3 protein: CASILANNEQFF
CDR3 DNA: TGTGCCAGCATACTAGCGAATAATGAGCAGTTCTTC
D gene: TRBD2
J gene: TRBJ2-1
V gene: TRBV7-2
clone size: NA

CDR3 protein: CASEREMSTGELFF
CDR3 DNA: TGTGCCAGTGAGCGGGAGATGAGCACCGGGGAGCTGTTTTTT
D gene: TRBD2
J gene: TRBJ2-2
V gene: TRBV2
clone size: NA

CDR3 protein: CASSGQRTSWSNEQFF
CDR3 DNA: TGTGCCAGCAGCGGCCAAAGGACTAGCTGGTCCAATGAGCAGTTCTTC
D gene: TRBD2
J gene: TRBJ2-1
V gene: TRBV9
clone size: NA

CDR3 protein: CASSDGTTYPGELFF
CDR3 DNA: TGTGCCAGCAGCGATGGGACTACCTACCCCGGGGAGCTGTTTTTT
D gene: TRBD2
J gene: TRBJ2-2
V gene: TRBV5-4
clone size: NA